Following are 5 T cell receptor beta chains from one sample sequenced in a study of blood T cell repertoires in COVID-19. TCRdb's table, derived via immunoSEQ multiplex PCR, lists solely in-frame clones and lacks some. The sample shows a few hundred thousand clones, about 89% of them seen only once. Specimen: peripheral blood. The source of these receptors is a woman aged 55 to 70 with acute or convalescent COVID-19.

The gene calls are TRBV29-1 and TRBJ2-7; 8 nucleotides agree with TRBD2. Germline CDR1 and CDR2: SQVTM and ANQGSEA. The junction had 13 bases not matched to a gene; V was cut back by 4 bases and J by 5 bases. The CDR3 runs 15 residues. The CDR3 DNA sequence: TGCAGCGTTGTCGAATCCGGCGGGGGGTACAACGAGCAGTACTTC. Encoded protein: CSVVESGGGYNEQYF.

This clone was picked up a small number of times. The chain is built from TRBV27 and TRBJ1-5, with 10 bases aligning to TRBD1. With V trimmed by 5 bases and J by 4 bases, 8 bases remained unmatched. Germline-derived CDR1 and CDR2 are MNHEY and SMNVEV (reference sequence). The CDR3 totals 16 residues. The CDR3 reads CASSLRDRGPNQPQHF. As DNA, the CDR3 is TGTGCCAGCAGTCTCCGGGACAGGGGACCAAATCAGCCCCAGCATTTT.

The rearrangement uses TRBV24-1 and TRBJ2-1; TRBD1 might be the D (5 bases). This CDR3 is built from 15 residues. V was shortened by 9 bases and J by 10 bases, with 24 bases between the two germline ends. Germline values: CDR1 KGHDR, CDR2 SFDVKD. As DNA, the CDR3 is TGTGCCACCTCCTCGGTGACAGTAAAATTCAGCGAGCAGTTCTTC. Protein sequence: CATSSVTVKFSEQFF.

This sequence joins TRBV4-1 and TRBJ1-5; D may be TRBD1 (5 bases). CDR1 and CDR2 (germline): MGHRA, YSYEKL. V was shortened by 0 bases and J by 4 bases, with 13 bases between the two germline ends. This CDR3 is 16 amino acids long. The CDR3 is CASSQDAAGRNQPQHF. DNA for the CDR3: TGCGCCAGCAGCCAAGATGCGGCAGGGAGGAATCAGCCCCAGCATTTT.

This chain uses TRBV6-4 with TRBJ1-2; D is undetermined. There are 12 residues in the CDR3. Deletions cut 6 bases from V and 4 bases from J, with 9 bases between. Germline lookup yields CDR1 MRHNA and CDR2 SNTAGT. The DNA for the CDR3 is TGTGCCAGCAGGGCGGAAGGCTATGGCTACACCTTC. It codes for CASRAEGYGYTF.